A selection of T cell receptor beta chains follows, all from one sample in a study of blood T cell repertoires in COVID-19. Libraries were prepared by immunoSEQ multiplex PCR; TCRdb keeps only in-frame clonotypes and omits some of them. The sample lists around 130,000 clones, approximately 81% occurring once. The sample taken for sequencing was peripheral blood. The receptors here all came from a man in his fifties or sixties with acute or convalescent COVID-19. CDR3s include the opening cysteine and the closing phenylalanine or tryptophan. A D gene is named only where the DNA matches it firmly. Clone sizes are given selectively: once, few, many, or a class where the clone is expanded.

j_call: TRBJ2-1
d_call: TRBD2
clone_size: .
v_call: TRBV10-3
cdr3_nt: TGTGCCATCAGTTTGACTAGCGGGAAGGGCGAGCAGTTCTTC
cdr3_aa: CAISLTSGKGEQFF

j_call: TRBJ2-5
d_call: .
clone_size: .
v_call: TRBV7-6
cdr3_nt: TGTGCCAGCAGCCAGAGACAGGCGGAACGGGTGACCCAGTACTTC
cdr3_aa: CASSQRQAERVTQYF

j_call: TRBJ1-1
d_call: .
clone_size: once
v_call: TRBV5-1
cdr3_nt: TGCGCTAGCAGCTTGGCCAGCGGAAGGTCCAGCGGTGAAGCTTTCTTT
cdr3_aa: CASSLASGRSSGEAFF

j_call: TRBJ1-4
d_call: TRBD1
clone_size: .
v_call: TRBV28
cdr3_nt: TGTGCCAGCTATGAGGGGGCCGGTGAAAAACTGTTTTTT
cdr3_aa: CASYEGAGEKLFF

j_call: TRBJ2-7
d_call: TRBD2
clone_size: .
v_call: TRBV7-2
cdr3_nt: TGTGCCAGCAGCGCGACTAGCGGGAGCAACGAGCAGTACTTC
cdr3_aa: CASSATSGSNEQYF

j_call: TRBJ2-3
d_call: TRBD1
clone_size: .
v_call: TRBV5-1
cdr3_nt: TGCGCCAGCAGCCCAGGGGACAGGGGGTACACAGATACGCAGTATTTT
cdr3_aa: CASSPGDRGYTDTQYF

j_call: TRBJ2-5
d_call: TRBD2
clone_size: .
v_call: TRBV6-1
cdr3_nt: TGTGCCAGCAGTGAAAACCGGGAGGGGGAGACCCAGTACTTC
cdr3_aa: CASSENREGETQYF

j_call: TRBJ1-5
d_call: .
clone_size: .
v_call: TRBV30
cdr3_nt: TGTGCCTGGAGCCTAGTCGGAGGTAGCAATCAGCCCCAGCATTTT
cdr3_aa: CAWSLVGGSNQPQHF

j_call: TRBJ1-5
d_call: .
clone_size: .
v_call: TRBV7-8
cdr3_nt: TGTGCCAGCAGCTTAGCGGCACTATATCAGCCCCAGCATTTT
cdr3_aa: CASSLAALYQPQHF

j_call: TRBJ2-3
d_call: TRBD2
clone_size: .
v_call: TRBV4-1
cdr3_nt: TGCGCCAGCAGCCAAGAGGCGGGAGCGGCAGATACGCAGTATTTT
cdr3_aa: CASSQEAGAADTQYF

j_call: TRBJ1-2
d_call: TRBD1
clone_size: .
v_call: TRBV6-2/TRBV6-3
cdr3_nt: TGTGCCAGCAGTTATCCTCGACCCGGACAGGGCTCTTATGGCTACACCTTC
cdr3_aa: CASSYPRPGQGSYGYTF

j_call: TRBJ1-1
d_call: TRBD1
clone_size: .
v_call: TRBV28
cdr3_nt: TGTGCCAGCAGTATCGGGACAGGCGGCGCTGAAGCTTTCTTT
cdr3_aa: CASSIGTGGAEAFF

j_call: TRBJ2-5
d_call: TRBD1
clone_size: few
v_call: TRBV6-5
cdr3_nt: TGTGCCAGCAGTTACAGGACAGGGTCGGAAGAGACCCAGTACTTC
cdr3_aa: CASSYRTGSEETQYF

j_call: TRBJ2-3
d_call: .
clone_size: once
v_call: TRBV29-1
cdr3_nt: TGCAGCGTTGAATCGTGGGGGCCGGGAACAGATACGCAGTATTTT
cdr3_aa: CSVESWGPGTDTQYF

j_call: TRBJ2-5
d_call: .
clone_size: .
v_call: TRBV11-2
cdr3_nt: TGTGCCAGCAGCTTGTTAACGGGGACCCAGTACTTC
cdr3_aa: CASSLLTGTQYF

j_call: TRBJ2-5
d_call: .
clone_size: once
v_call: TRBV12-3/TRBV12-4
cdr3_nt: TGTGCCAGCAGTTTTAATAGAGAGACCCAGTACTTC
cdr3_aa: CASSFNRETQYF

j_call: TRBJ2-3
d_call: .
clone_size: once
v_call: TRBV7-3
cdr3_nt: TGTGCCAGCAGCTTAAGGGGCTCCACCAGCACAGATACGCAGTATTTT
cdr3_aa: CASSLRGSTSTDTQYF

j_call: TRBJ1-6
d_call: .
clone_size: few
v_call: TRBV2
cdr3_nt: TGTGCCAGCAGTGAGGAGATGGCCCATTCACCCCTCCACTTT
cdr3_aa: CASSEEMAHSPLHF

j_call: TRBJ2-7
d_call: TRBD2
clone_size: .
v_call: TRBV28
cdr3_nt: TGTGCCAGCAGTTTGGGAGGGGTGAGGGAGCAGTACTTC
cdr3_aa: CASSLGGVREQYF

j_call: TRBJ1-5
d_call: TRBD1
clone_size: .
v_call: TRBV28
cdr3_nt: TGTGCCAGCAGCCGGACAGGCGGCAATCAGCCCCAGCATTTT
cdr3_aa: CASSRTGGNQPQHF

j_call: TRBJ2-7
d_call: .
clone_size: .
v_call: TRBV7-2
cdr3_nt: TGTGCCAGCAGAATAGCGGGACAGACGGATAGGCAGTACTTC
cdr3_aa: CASRIAGQTDRQYF

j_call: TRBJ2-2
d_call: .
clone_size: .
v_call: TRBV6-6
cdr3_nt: TGTGCCGGCGGGACAGCAAACACCGGGGAGCTGTTTTTT
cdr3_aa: CAGGTANTGELFF

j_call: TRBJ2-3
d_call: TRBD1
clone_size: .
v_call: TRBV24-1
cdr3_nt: TGTGCCACCAGTGATTCAGGGACAGCCACTTCTAGCACAGATACGCAGTATTTT
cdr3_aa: CATSDSGTATSSTDTQYF

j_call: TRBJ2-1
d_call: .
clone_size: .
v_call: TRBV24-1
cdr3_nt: TGTGCCACCAGTGATTCGTGGGGGGGCGAGCAGTTCTTC
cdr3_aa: CATSDSWGGEQFF

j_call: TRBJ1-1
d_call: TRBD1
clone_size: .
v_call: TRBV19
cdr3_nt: TGTGCCAGTAGTATGGCTGGGACAGGGAACACTGAAGCTTTCTTT
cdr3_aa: CASSMAGTGNTEAFF

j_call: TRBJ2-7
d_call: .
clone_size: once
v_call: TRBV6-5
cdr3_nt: TGTGCCAGCAGTTCACGGGACAAAAGTCTCCGGTACTTC
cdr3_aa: CASSSRDKSLRYF

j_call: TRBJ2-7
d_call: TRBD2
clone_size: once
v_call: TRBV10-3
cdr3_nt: TGTGCCATCAGTGACCCCTCCCTAGCGGGAGTAGGCGAGCAGTACTTC
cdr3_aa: CAISDPSLAGVGEQYF

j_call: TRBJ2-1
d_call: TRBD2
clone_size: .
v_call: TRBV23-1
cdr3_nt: TGCGCCAGCATGAGCGGGAGTCTAAATGAGCAGTTCTTC
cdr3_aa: CASMSGSLNEQFF

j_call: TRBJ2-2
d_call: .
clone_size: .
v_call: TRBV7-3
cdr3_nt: TGTGCCAGCAGCCCGGGAGAGCAGAACACCGGGGAGCTGTTTTTT
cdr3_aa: CASSPGEQNTGELFF

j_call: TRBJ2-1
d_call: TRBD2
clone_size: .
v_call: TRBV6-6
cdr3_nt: TGTGCCAGCAGTCGAACTTTACTAGCGGGAATTTACAATGAGCAGTTCTTC
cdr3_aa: CASSRTLLAGIYNEQFF

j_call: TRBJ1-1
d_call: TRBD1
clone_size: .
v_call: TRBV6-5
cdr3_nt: TGTGCCAGTCTTGAAAGGGGGACAGGCGCTGAAGCTTTCTTT
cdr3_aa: CASLERGTGAEAFF

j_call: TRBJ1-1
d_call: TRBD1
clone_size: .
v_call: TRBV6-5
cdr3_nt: TGTGCCAGCATCCACAGGGGGAACACTGAAGCTTTCTTT
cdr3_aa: CASIHRGNTEAFF

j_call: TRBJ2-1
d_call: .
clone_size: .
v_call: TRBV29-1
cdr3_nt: TGCAGCGTTGGTAGCAATGGTGAGCAGTTCTTC
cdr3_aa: CSVGSNGEQFF

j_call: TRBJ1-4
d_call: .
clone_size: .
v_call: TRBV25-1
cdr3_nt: TGTGCCAGCAGTGACGCGACAACTAATGAAAAACTGTTTTTT
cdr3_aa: CASSDATTNEKLFF

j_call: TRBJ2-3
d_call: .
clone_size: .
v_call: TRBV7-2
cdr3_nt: TGTGCCAGCAGCTTAGCGCAACTAGCACTCACAGATACGCAGTATTTT
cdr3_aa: CASSLAQLALTDTQYF

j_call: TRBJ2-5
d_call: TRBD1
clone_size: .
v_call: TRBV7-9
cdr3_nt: TGTGCCAGCAGCTTAGCCAGGACAGGGGGGGAGACCCAGTACTTC
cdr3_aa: CASSLARTGGETQYF

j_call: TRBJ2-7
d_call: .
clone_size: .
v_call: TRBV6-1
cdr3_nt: TGTGCCAGCAGTGACAGGGGTACGTTTCATGCCTACGAGCAGTACTTC
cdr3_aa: CASSDRGTFHAYEQYF

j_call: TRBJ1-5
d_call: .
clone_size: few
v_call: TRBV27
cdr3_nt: TGTGCCAGCAGTTCCACGAGGGAGTGGGACAATCAGCCCCAGCATTTT
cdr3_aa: CASSSTREWDNQPQHF

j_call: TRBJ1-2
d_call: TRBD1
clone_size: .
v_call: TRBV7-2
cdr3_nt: TGTGCCAGCAGCTTAGCGAACCCCACAGGGGGCTATGGCTACACCTTC
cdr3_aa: CASSLANPTGGYGYTF